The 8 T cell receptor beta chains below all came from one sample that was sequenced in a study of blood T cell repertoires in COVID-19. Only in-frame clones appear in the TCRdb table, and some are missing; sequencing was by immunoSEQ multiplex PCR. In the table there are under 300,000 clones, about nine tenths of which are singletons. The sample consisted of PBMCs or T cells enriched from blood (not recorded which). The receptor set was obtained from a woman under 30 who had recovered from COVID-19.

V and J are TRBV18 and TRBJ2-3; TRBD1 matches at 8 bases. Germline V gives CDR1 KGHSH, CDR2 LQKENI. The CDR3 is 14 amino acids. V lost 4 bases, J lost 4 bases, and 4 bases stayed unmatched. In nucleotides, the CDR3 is TGTGCCAGCTCACTGGACAGGGTGGCAGATACGCAGTATTTT. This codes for CASSLDRVADTQYF.

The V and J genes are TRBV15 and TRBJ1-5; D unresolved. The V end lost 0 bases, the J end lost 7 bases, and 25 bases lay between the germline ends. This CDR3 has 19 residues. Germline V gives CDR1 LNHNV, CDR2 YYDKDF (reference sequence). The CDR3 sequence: CATSRDFGRGTGPGQPQHF. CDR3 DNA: TGTGCCACCAGCAGAGATTTTGGGCGGGGAACTGGACCAGGCCAGCCCCAGCATTTT.

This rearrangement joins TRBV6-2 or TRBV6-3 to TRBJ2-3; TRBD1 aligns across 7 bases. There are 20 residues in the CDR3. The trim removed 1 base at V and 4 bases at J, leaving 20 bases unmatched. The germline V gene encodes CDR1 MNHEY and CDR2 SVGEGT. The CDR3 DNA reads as TGTGCCAGCAGTTACTTGGCTTCTAGAGGGGGCCCTCGGGACGCAGATACGCAGTATTTT. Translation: CASSYLASRGGPRDADTQYF.

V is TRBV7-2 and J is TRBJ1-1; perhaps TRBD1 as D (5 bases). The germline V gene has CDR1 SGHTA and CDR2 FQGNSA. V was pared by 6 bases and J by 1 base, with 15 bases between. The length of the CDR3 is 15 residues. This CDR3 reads CASRPGGSRNTEAFF. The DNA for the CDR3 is TGTGCCAGCAGGCCCGGGGGTAGCCGGAACACTGAAGCTTTCTTT. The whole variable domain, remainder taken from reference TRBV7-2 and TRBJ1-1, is GAGVSQSPSNKVTEKGKDVELRCDPISGHTALYWYRQSLGQGLEFLIYFQGNSAPDKSGLPSDRFSAERTGGSVSTLTIQRTQQEDSAVYLCASRPGGSRNTEAFFGQGTRLTVV.

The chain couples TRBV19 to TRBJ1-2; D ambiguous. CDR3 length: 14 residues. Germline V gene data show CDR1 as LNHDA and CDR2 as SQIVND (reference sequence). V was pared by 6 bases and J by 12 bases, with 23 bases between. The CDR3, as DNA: TGTGCCAGTAGACCCACCGGGAAGGATGGGAGAAACACCTTC. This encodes CASRPTGKDGRNTF.

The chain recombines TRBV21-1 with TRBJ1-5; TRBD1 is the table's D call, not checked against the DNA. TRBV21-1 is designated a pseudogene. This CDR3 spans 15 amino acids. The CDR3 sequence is CASSKAGDSNQPQHF. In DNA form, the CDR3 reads TGTGCCAGCAGCAAAGCAGGGGATAGCAATCAGCCCCAGCATTTT.

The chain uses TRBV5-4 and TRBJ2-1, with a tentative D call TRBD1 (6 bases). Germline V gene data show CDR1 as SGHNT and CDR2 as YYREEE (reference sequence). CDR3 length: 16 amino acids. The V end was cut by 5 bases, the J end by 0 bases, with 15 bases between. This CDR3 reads CASRLNRAGSYNEQFF. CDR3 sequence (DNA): TGTGCCAGCAGGCTTAACAGGGCCGGCTCCTACAATGAGCAGTTCTTC.

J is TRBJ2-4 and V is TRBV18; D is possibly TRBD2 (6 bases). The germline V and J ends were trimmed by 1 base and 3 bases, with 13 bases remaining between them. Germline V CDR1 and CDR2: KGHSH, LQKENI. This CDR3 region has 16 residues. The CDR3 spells CASSPRGVGRKNIQYF. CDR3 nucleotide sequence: TGTGCCAGCTCACCACGGGGGGTAGGGCGCAAAAACATTCAGTACTTC. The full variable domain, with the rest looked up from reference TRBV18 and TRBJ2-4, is NAGVMQNPRHLVRRRGQEARLRCSPMKGHSHVYWYRQLPEEGLKFMVYLQKENIIDESGMPKERFSAEFPKEGPSILRIQQVVRGDSAAYFCASSPRGVGRKNIQYFGAGTRLSVL.